This T cell receptor beta chain was documented in a study of blood T cell repertoires in COVID-19. Original analysis: Using reference gene primer amplification, nucleated cell counts were estimated. Sequencing was performed with immunoSEQ multiplex PCR; in TCRdb, only in-frame clones are kept and a portion is missing. V and J calls and clone size are those listed in that table; D and trimming were worked out from the DNA. The sample holds roughly 250,000 clones, over 80% seen once. The CDR3 sequence is 19 residues long. V gave up 2 bases and J gave up 4 bases; unmatched junction bases: 19. Germline V lookup: CDR1 SNHLY, CDR2 FYNNEI.

Specimen: peripheral blood. The rearrangement links TRBV2 to TRBJ1-2, with TRBD1 matching over 7 bases. This clonotype was obtained from a human donor in a cohort sampled during active COVID-19. This CDR3 reads CASSEPNRGNREKFYGYTF. CDR3 coding DNA: TGTGCCAGCAGTGAACCCAACAGGGGAAACAGGGAGAAATTCTATGGCTACACCTTC.